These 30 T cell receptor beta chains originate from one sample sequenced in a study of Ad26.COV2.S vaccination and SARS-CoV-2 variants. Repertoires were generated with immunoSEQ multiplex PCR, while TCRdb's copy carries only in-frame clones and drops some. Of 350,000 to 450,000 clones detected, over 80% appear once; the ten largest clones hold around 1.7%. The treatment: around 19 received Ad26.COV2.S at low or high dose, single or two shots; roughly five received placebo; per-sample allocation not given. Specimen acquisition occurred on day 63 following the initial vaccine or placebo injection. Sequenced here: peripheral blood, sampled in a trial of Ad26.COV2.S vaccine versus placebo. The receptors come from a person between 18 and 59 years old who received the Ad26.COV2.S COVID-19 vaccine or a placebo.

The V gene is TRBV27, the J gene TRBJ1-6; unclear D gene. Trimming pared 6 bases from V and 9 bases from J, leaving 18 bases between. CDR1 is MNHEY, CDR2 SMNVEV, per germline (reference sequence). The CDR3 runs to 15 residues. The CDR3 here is CASSFGPLLSSPLHF. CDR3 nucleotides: TGTGCCAGCAGCTTCGGGCCCCTCCTGAGTTCACCCCTCCACTTT.

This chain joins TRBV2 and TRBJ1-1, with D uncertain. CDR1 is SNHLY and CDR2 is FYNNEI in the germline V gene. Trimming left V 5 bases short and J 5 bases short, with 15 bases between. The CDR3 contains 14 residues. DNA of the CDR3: TGTGCCAGCAGTTTCCGAGAAGGGTGGACTGAAGCTTTCTTT. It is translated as CASSFREGWTEAFF.

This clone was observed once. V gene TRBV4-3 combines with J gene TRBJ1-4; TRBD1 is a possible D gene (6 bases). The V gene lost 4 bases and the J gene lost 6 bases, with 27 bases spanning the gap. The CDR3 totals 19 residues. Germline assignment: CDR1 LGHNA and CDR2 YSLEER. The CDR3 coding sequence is TGCGCCAGCAGCCCACAAGATCTGGCCAGGGGAGCTGGGGATGAAAAACTGTTTTTT. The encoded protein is CASSPQDLARGAGDEKLFF.

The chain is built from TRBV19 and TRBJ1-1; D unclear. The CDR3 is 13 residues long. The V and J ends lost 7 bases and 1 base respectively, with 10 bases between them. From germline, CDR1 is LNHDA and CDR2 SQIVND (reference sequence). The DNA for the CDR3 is TGTGCCAGTATTAATCTGCAGAACACTGAAGCTTTCTTT. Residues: CASINLQNTEAFF.

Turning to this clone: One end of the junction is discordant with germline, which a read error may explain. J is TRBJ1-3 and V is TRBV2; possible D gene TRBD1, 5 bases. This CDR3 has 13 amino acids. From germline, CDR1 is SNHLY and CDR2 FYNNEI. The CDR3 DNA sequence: TGCGCGAGGGGCAGAGGGTCTGGAAACACCATATATTTT. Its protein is CARGRGSGNTIYF.

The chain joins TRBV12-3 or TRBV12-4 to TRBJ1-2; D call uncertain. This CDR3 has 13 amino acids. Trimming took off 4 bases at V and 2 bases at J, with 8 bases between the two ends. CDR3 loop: CASSSYTNYGYTF. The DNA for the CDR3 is TGTGCCAGCAGTTCGTACACCAACTATGGCTACACCTTC.

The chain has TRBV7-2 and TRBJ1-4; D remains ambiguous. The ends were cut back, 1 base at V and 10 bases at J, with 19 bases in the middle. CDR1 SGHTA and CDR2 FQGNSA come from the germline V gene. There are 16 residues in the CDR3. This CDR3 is CASSLDPPSILGKLFF. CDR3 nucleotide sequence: TGTGCCAGCAGCTTAGATCCCCCTAGCATTCTTGGAAAACTGTTTTTT.

The CDR3 loop is CASSLETGLSYEQYF. In nucleotides, the CDR3 is TGCGCCAGCAGCTTGGAGACGGGCTTATCCTACGAGCAGTACTTC. The V call is TRBV5-1, the J call TRBJ2-7; no firm D call. The ends were cut back, 0 bases at V and 1 base at J, with 11 bases in the middle. CDR3 length: 15 residues. CDR1 and CDR2 (germline): SGHRS, YFSETQ.

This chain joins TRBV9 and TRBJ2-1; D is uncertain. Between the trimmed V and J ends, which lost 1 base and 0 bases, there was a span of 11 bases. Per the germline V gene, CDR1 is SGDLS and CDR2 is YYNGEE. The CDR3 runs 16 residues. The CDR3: CASSVKAQHSYNEQFF. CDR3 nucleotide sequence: TGTGCCAGCAGCGTAAAGGCCCAGCACTCCTACAATGAGCAGTTCTTC.

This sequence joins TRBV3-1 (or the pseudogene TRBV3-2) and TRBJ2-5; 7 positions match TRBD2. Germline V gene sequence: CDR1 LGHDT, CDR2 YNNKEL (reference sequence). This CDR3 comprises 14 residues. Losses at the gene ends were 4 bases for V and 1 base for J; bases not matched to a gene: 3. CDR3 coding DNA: TGTGCCAGCAGCCGGGGACTATTCCAAGAGACCCAGTACTTC. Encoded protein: CASSRGLFQETQYF.

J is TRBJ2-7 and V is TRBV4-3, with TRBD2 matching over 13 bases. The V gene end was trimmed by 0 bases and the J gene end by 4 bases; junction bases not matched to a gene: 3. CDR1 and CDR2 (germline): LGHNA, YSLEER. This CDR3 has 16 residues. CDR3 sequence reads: CASSQELAGGPYEQYF. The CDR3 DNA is TGCGCCAGCAGCCAAGAACTAGCGGGGGGGCCTTACGAGCAGTACTTC.

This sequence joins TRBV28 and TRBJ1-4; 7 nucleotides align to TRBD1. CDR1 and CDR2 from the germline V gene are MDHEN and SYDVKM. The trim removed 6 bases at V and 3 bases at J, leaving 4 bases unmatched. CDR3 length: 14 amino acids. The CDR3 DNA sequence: TGTGCCAGCAGGGAGGGACAGTCTAATGAAAAACTGTTTTTT. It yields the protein CASREGQSNEKLFF. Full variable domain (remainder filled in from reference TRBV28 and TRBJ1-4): DVKVTQSSRYLVKRTGEKVFLECVQDMDHENMFWYRQDPGLGLRLIYFSYDVKMKEKGDIPEGYSVSREKKERFSLILESASTNQTSMYLCASREGQSNEKLFFGSGTQLSVL.

CDR3 amino acids: CASSSWEVDEQFF. In DNA form, the CDR3 reads TGTGCCAGCAGCTCCTGGGAAGTGGATGAGCAGTTCTTC. This chain joins TRBV6-2 or TRBV6-3 and TRBJ2-1; D gene ambiguous. V was cut by 6 bases and J by 8 bases, with 14 bases left in between. CDR3 length equals 13 residues. Germline V gene data show CDR1 as MNHEY and CDR2 as SVGEGT.

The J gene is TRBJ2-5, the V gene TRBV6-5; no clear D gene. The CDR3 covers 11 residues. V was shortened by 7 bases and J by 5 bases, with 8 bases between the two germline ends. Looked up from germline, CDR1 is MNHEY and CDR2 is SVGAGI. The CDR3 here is CASTPRETQYF. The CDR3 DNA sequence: TGTGCCAGCACCCCAAGGGAGACCCAGTACTTC.

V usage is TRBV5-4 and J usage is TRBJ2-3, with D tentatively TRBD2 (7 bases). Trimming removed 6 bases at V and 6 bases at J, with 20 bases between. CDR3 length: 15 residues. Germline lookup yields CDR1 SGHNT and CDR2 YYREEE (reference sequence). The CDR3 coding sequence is TGTGCCAGCACCGTAGGCCCGGGGGGCCGGGATACGCAGTATTTT. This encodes CASTVGPGGRDTQYF.

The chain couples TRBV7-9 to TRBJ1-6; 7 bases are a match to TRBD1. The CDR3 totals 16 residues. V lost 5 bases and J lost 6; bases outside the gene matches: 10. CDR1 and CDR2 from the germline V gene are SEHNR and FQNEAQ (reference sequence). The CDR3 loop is CASSHPLGQPNSPLHF. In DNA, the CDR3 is TGTGCCAGCAGCCATCCCCTGGGACAGCCTAATTCACCCCTCCACTTT.

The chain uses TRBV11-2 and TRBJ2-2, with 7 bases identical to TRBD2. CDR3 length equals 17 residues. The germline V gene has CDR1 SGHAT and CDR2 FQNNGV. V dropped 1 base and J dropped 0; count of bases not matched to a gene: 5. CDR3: CASSLAPGLPNTGELFF. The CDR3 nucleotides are TGTGCCAGCAGCTTAGCCCCGGGACTACCGAACACCGGGGAGCTGTTTTTT.

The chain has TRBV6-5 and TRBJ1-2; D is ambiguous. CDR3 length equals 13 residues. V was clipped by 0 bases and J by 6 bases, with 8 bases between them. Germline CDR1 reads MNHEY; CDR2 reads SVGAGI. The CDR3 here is CASSYSPRNGYTF. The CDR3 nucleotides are TGTGCCAGCAGTTACTCCCCAAGGAATGGCTACACCTTC.

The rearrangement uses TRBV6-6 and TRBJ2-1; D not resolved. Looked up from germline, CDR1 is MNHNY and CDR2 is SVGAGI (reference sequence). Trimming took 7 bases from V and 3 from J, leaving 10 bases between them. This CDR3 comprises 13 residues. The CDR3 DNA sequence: TGTGCCAGCACAATCGGCGGCTACAATGAGCAGTTCTTC. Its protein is CASTIGGYNEQFF.

CDR3 in amino acids: CASSRLDEGVETQYF. CDR3 DNA: TGTGCCAGCAGCCGTCTGGACGAGGGGGTGGAGACCCAGTACTTC. The chain joins TRBV14 to TRBJ2-5; TRBD1 might be the D (6 bases). The CDR3 contains 15 residues. The V and J ends lost 4 bases and 5 bases respectively, with 17 bases between them. Per germline, CDR1 SGHDN and CDR2 FVKESK.

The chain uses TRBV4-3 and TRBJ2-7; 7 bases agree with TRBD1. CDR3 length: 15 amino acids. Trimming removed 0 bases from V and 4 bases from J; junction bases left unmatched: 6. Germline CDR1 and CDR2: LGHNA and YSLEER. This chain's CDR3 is CASSQDRGWGYEQYF. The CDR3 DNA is TGCGCCAGCAGCCAAGACAGGGGGTGGGGTTACGAGCAGTACTTC.

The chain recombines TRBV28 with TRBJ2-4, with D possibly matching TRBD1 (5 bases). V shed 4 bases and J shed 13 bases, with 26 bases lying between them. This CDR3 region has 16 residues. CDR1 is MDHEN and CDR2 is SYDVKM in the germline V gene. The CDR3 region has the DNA TGTGCCAGCAGTTCTCCTACAGGCGGCCTTGGGGCCTTCCAGTACTTC. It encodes CASSSPTGGLGAFQYF.

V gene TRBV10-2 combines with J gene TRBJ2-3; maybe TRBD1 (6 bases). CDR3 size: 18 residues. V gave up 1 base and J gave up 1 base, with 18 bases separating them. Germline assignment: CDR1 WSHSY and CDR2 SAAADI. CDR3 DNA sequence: TGCGCCAGCAGTGAGTGGGTTTTGGGGGCTGTGGGCACAGATACGCAGTATTTT. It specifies CASSEWVLGAVGTDTQYF.

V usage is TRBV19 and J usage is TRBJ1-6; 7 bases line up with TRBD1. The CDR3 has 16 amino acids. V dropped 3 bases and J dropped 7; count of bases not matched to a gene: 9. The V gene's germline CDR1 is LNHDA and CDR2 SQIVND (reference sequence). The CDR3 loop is CASSIGDDRVNSPLHF. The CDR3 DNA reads TGTGCCAGTAGTATCGGGGATGACAGGGTGAATTCACCCCTCCACTTT.

The CDR3 nucleotides read TGTGCCAGCAGCTTGGGTCCGGCGGCGGAGACCCAGTACTTC. Its translation: CASSLGPAAETQYF. This chain links TRBV5-4 with TRBJ2-5; D is unclear. The CDR3 runs 14 residues. V lost 0 bases, J lost 5 bases, and 11 bases lay in between. The germline V gene encodes CDR1 SGHNT and CDR2 YYREEE (reference sequence).

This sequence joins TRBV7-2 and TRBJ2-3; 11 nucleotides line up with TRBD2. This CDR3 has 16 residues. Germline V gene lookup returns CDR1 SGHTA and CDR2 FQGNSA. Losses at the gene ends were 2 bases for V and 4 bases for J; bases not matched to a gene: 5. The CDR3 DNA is TGTGCCAGCAGCTTAAGGCTAGCGGGGGGTTCAGATACGCAGTATTTT. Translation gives CASSLRLAGGSDTQYF.

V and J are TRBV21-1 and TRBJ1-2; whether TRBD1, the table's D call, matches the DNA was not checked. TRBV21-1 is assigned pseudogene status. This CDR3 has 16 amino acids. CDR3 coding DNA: TGTGCCAGTAAATTTAAACCGGGACAGCGGAACTATGGCTACACCTTC. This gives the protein CASKFKPGQRNYGYTF.

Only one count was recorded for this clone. The CDR3 protein is CATSASGESTDTQYF. CDR3 nucleotides: TGTGCCACCAGTGCGTCCGGGGAAAGCACAGATACGCAGTATTTT. The chain couples TRBV24-1 to TRBJ2-3; D perhaps matches TRBD2 (5 bases). The V and J ends lost 5 bases and 0 bases respectively, with 11 bases between them. The CDR3 loop spans 15 amino acids. Germline values: CDR1 KGHDR, CDR2 SFDVKD.

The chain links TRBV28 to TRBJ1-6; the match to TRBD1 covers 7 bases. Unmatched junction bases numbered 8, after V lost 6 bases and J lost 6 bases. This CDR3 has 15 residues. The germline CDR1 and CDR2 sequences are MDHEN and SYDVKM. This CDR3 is CASRTSGQVNSPLHF. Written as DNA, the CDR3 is TGTGCCAGCAGGACGAGTGGACAGGTTAATTCACCCCTCCACTTT.

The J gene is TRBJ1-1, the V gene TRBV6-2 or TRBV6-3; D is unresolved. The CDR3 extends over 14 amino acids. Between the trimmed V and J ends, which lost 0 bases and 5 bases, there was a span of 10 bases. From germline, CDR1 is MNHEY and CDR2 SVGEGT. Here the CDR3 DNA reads TGTGCCAGCAGTTACTCTGTTGGGGAAACTGAAGCTTTCTTT. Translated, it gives CASSYSVGETEAFF.